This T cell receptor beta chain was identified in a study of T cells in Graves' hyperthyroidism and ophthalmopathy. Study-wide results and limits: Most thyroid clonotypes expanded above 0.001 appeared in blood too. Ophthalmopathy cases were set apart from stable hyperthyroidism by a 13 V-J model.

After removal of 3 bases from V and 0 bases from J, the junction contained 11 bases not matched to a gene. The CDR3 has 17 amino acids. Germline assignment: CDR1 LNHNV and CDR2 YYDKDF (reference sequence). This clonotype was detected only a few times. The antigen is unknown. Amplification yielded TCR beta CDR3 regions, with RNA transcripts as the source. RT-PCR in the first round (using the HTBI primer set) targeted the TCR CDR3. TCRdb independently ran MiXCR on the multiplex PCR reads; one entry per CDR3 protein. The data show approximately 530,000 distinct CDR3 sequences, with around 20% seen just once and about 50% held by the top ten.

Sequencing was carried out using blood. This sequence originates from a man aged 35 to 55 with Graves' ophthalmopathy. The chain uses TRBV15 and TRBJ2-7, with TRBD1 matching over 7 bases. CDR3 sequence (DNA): TGTGCCACCAGCAGGGTCCCCGGGACAGAAGACTCCTACGAGCAGTACTTC. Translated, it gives CATSRVPGTEDSYEQYF.